Reported below is one TCR beta chain. Data came from immunoSEQ multiplex PCR; TCRdb stores just in-frame clones and leaves some out. The sample includes 200,000 to 300,000 clones, roughly 85% of them seen just once. The data were obtained in a study of blood T cell repertoires in COVID-19. Study-level background: The study drew acute and convalescent COVID-19 samples from the United States, Italy and Spain.

The TCR originated in a man aged 50-59 years with COVID-19, enrolled during active disease. Sequencing was done on a sample of peripheral blood.

The CDR3 DNA reads TGTGCCAGCAGTGCCGACACGGTCAATCAGCCCCAGCATTTT. Protein product: CASSADTVNQPQHF. The rearrangement uses TRBV2 and TRBJ1-5; D is unclear. The CDR3 loop spans 14 amino acids. Germline V CDR1 and CDR2: SNHLY, FYNNEI. Trimming removed 4 bases at V and 3 bases at J, with 10 bases between.